The clone carrying this T cell receptor beta chain was counted at least ten times. Its antigen is as yet unknown. The data were taken from a study of blood T cells in healthy people across ages. Together with a sample-barcoded 5' primer, a J-beta primer mix was included in a second PCR lasting roughly 6 to 12 cycles. With 12 random nucleotides, a template-switch adaptor tagged each individual cDNA molecule. TCRdb reprocessed the 5' RACE reads with MiXCR, giving one entry per CDR3 protein. In the table there are around 670,000 distinct CDR3 sequences, less than 35% of which are singletons. Study findings and constraints: The long-lived group displayed more naive CD4+ cells, plus higher diversity, than the aged donors did. Significant beta diversity loss was already apparent by age roughly 44, declining roughly linearly. The percentage of naive T cells correlated strongly with TCR beta diversity.

This TCR came from a woman over 75 in good health. Sequencing input: blood.

CDR3 nucleotides: TGCAGTGCTCCGGGACACATTAACTACGAGCAGTACTTC. Residues: CSAPGHINYEQYF. The J gene is TRBJ2-7, the V gene TRBV20-1, with a weak D call TRBD1 (6 bases). Germline values: CDR1 DFQATT, CDR2 SNEGSKA (reference sequence). The CDR3 covers 13 residues. V lost 5 bases to trimming and J lost 3 bases, with 14 bases between them.